This entry concerns a single T cell receptor beta chain. The entry originates in a study of blood T cell repertoires in COVID-19. Study-wide background: Donors in the United States, Italy and Spain gave samples during acute or convalescent COVID-19.

This CDR3 region has 16 residues. V lost 4 bases and J 7 bases, leaving 18 bases between the germline ends. Germline-derived CDR1 and CDR2 are KGHDR and SFDVKD. Profiled with immunoSEQ multiplex PCR; TCRdb holds only in-frame clones, not every one. The data show about 230,000 clones, roughly 83% seen once. The chain couples TRBV24-1 to TRBJ1-4; possible D gene TRBD1, 6 bases. This clonotype originated in a woman in her 50s with acute or convalescent COVID-19. What was sequenced was peripheral blood. As DNA, the CDR3 is TGTGCCACCAGTGACTCTAGGGGGGGCCGGTTTGAAAAACTGTTTTTT. Translation gives CATSDSRGGRFEKLFF.